A selection of T cell receptor beta chains follows, all from one sample in a study of sequential checkpoint blockade in melanoma. The repertoire was sequenced with immunoSEQ multiplex PCR; TCRdb's copy has only in-frame clones and lacks some. The sample shows more than 5,000 clones, approximately 21% of them seen only once. Specimen: tumor tissue (inferred from file names), collected from a patient given nivolumab and ipilimumab in sequence. All receptors come from a human donor with melanoma. The CDR3 runs from the conserved cysteine through the conserved F or W. D genes are given only for firm matches. Sizes are listed as once, few, many, or a class for an expanded clone.

>TRBV7-1|many|-|TRBJ1-3
CASSTGTGNTIYF
TGTGCCAGCTCGACGGGAACTGGAAACACCATATATTTT